This T cell receptor (beta chain) is drawn from a study of blood T cell repertoires in COVID-19. The germline V gene encodes CDR1 SGHDT and CDR2 YYEEEE. V lost 3 bases and J lost 0; bases outside the gene matches: 6. The CDR3 extends over 16 amino acids. Authors' methods: Estimation of nucleated cell counts relied on the amplification of reference gene primers. The table came from immunoSEQ multiplex PCR; TCRdb's copy has only in-frame clones and leaves some out. Clonal size and the V and J genes are those of that table, whereas D and trimming came from the DNA. This table holds under 350,000 clones, approximately 86% found once. Each participant's cohort was designated according to participant-reported clinical history.

This clonotype was obtained from a woman aged 40 to 55 with acute COVID-19. This chain connects TRBV5-6 to TRBJ2-7; 10 positions agree with TRBD2. The sample consisted of PBMCs or T cells enriched from blood (not recorded which). The chain's CDR3 is CASSSVSGRYSYEQYF. In nucleotides, the CDR3 is TGTGCCAGCAGCTCAGTTAGCGGGAGGTACTCCTACGAGCAGTACTTC.